This TCR beta chain stems from a study of blood T cells in healthy people across ages (dated by TCRdb to 2014 to 2015). Study-level background: In model experiments, template switching captured roughly one uniquely barcoded TCR beta cDNA molecule for every two T cells. The study measured age-related changes in TCR beta repertoire diversity using deep sequencing normalized with unique cDNA molecular identifiers. The donors were split into four age groups: young (average around 15 years), middle-aged (over 35), aged (roughly 60) and long-lived (more than 80). To avoid experimental bias, donors of different ages were distributed randomly across sequencing lanes. The study analyzed two additional independent replicas of 1 million unique cDNA reads from the same blood draw for two donors, one aged 18 to 29 and one aged 80 or older.

The roughly 38 donors, aged roughly 6 to 100 years, were systemically healthy Caucasian individuals from Russia. About 10 milliliters of peripheral blood were collected from each donor into EDTA-treated Vacutainer tubes. Ficoll-Paque density-gradient centrifugation was used to isolate PBMCs, with at least 6.5 million per sample. Total RNA was extracted from PBMCs with Trizol reagent, with at least 6 micrograms obtained per sample. The percentages of naive CD45RAhigh/CD27high T cells were determined by flow cytometry on a PBMC aliquot from every donor. Libraries were made using 5' RACE. The instrument was an Illumina HiSeq 2500. A second PCR of 7 to 11 cycles was performed with a sample-barcoded 5' primer and a J-beta primer mix. Each TCR beta cDNA molecule received a unique molecular identifier from a template-switch 5' adaptor carrying 12 random nucleotides. At least 3 million CDR3-containing paired-end reads were obtained from each sample. All of the RNA was converted into first-strand cDNA using the Mint cDNA synthesis kit, with a TRBC-specific oligonucleotide serving as the primer. Following uracil-DNA glycosylase treatment, a first 18-cycle PCR with universal primers M1SS and BC2_uni_R was performed on all cDNA. As for the authors' bioinformatics: For normalization, 1 million high-quality reads, each with a distinct molecular identifier, were randomly selected from each sample. Reads sharing molecular identifiers were discarded rather than binned into consensus sequences. MiTCR, with a Q25 quality threshold and the strictest error-elimination algorithm, was used for CDR3 identification, clonotype clustering and error correction. Lower-bound total TCR beta diversity was estimated with a nonparametric unseen species model using Euler transformation. TCRdb reprocessed the public reads (quality trimming at Q25 with fastp, clone calling with MiXCR) and kept in-frame beta chains. CDR3 protein sequences are deduplicated, and each keeps its most common genes and DNA. TCRdb assigned the V and J calls; the authors' analysis was not used. The sample table lists 1.5 million to 2 million distinct CDR3 sequences, 34% of them with a count of one. Approximately 11% of the sample is held by the ten biggest clonotypes.

Concerning this clonotype itself: What antigen it recognizes has not been identified. No much larger clonotype is one base removed from it; base qualities were not supplied.

The germline V gene yields MGHRA for CDR1 and YSYEKL for CDR2. The CDR3 runs 16 residues from the cysteine to the phenylalanine. Kept here is only the CDR3 DNA, which spans 48 bases and is read in frame from base 1. The trim is 3 bases for V and 4 bases for J, with a gap of 19 bases between the germline ends. The full study reports these points: Because profiling used bulk unsorted PBMCs, naive and antigen-experienced compartments could not be compared conclusively. As age increased, observed TCR beta diversity per million T cells dropped in a roughly linear way, and a significant reduction was already evident by age roughly 36. Compared with the aged group, the long-lived group had more naive CD4+ T cells, fewer expanded clones and increased TCR diversity, suggesting age selection. Because donor CMV infection status was unknown, age-related changes in expanded clonotypes were potentially confounded. Total diversity estimates from one million sequenced T cells were considered lower bounds and underestimates. Observed TCR beta diversity correlated strongly with the percentage of naive T cells measured by flow cytometry.

The sequencing input was blood. The chain couples TRBV4-1 to TRBJ2-7; the D gene cannot be resolved beyond TRBD1 or TRBD2, each matching 5 bases. This TCR was sampled from a woman in her twenties or thirties in good health. The encoded CDR3 is CASSQGKAAGFYEQYF. The nucleotides are TGCGCCAGCAGCCAGGGTAAAGCGGCAGGGTTTTACGAGCAGTACTTC.